What follows is one T cell receptor beta chain and its context. The antigen is unknown. The CDR3 has 12 amino acids. CDR1 is ENHRY and CDR2 is SYGVKD in the germline V gene. V dropped 2 bases and J dropped 5 bases, with 6 bases sitting between them. The protocol was immunoSEQ multiplex PCR, while the TCRdb copy is restricted to in-frame clones and leaves out a portion. The profile covers approximately 140,000 clones, with around 89% appearing a single time and over 12% taken by the ten largest. These data belong to a study of T cell responses to AZD1222 COVID-19 vaccine. Notes on the study in general: Epitopes outside B.1.351 and B.1.1.7 mutated regions reportedly drew nearly half of spike TCRs.

Sequencing was performed on peripheral blood, taken on day 0 of AZD1222 vaccination. The chain couples TRBV10-3 to TRBJ1-1; D unclear. The TCR comes from an adult in good health. The CDR3, as DNA: TGTGCCATCAGTGAGCTGGGAACTGAAGCTTTCTTT. Translation: CAISELGTEAFF.